This T cell receptor (beta chain) comes out of a study of shared clonotypes between healthy human individuals. At the level of the study: CD4 naive and CD4 memory each took three plates per donor, while CD8 naive took two and CD8 memory one.

The germline gives CDR1 SGHAT, CDR2 FQNNGV. The V segment lost 5 bases and the J segment 8 bases; nucleotides outside the gene matches: 6. CDR3 size: 14 residues. Each cell subset's genomic DNA was divided evenly among several immunoSEQ plates. Data came from immunoSEQ multiplex PCR; TCRdb stores just in-frame clones and leaves some out. This table has 950,000 to 1,100,000 clones, roughly 80% appearing once. Study-wide points: Researchers found naive subsets generally carried larger estimated richness than memory subsets.

The investigators split CD4+ cells into a CD45RA+ naive subset and a CD45RA-negative memory subset. In regard to this clone: Its antigen is undetermined. Different DNA sequences within this sample yield the same CDR3.

This chain links TRBV11-2 with TRBJ1-4, with 9 bases fitting TRBD1. The sequencing sample was made of memory CD4+ T cells sorted from blood. This sample's subset: CD45RA-negative fraction. This TCR was sampled from a man between 18 and 35 years old in good health. The CDR3 region has the DNA TGTGCCAGCAGCCTCGGGACAGGGAACGAAAAACTGTTTTTT. Translated, it gives CASSLGTGNEKLFF.